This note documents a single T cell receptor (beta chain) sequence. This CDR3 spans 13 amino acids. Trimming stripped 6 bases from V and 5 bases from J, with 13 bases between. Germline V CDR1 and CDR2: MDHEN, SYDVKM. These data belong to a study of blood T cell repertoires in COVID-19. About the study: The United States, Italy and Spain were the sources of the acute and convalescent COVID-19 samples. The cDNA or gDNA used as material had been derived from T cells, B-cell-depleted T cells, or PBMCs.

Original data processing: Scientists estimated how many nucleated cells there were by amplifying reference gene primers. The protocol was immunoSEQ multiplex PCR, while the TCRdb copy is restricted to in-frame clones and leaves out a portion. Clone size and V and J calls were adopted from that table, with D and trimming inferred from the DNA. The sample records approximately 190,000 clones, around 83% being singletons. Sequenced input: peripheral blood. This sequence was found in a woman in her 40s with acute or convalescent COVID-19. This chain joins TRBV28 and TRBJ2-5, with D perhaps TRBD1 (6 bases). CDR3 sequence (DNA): TGTGCCAGCAGGGCCTTAACAGGGGAGACCCAGTACTTC. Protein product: CASRALTGETQYF.